This T cell receptor (beta chain) is from a study of cytomegalovirus exposure and HLA in healthy donors. Study-wide background: As released early, the data held 70 million to 100 million unique TCRs from HLA-typed donors. Study results and caveats: A later analysis found that most CMV-associated TCR beta chains appeared HLA-restricted.

The PCR used 60 Vbeta and 13 Jbeta primers. Assay: immunoSEQ multiplex PCR; the TCRdb copy retains only in-frame clones and omits some. The top ten hold roughly 10% of the sample, which has around 110,000 clones, roughly three fifths seen once. This clone was counted between two and nine times. Its antigen remains unknown. The sequenced sample was PBMCs. This TCR was sampled from a woman in her thirties or forties in good health and CMV-seropositive.

The CDR3 DNA is TGCGCCAGCAGCTTCGCAGGGGGGTTGACTGAAGCTTTCTTT. It is translated as CASSFAGGLTEAFF. The rearrangement joins TRBV5-1 to TRBJ1-1, with TRBD1 matching 7 bases. CDR1 and CDR2 (germline): SGHRS, YFSETQ. V shed 2 bases and J 5 bases; nucleotides not matched to a gene: 6. This CDR3 is 14 amino acids long.